This TCR beta chain was retrieved from a study of cytomegalovirus exposure and HLA in healthy donors. In the PCR, 60 Vbeta and 13 Jbeta primers were used. Only in-frame clones appear in the TCRdb table, and some are missing; sequencing was by immunoSEQ multiplex PCR. In the table there are about 250,000 clones, around two thirds of which are singletons. The V gene end was trimmed by 7 bases and the J gene end by 4 bases; junction bases not matched to a gene: 8. CDR1 and CDR2 from the germline V gene are SNHLY and FYNNEI. This CDR3 region has 14 residues. The sample taken for sequencing was PBMCs. V gene TRBV2 combines with J gene TRBJ2-7, with 9 bases fitting TRBD1. The TCR comes from a female donor in good health and CMV-seronegative. The CDR3 bases are TGTGCCAGCAACACGGGACAGGGCCCATACGAGCAGTACTTC. Its protein product is CASNTGQGPYEQYF.